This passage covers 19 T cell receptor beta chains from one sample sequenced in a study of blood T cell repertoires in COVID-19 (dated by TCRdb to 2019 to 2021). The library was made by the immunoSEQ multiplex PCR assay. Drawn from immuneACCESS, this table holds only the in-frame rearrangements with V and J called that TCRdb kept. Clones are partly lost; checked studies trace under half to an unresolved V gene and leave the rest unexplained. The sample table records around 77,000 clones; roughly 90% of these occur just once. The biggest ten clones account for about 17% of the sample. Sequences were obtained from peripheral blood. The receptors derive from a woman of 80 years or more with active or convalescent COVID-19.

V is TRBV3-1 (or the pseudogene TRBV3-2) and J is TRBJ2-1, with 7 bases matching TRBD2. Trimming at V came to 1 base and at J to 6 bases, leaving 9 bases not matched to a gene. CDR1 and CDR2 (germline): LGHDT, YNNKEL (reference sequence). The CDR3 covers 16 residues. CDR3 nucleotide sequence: TGTGCCAGCAGCCAAGGGGCGGCCTGGGGGGGCAATGAGCAGTTCTTC. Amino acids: CASSQGAAWGGNEQFF.

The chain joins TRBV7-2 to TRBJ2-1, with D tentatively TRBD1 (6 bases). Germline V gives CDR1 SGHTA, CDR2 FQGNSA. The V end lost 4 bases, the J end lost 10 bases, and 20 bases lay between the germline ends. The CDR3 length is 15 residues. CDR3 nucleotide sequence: TGTGCCAGCAGCTACGGACAGAACTCGCATAGGGAGCAGTTCTTC. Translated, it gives CASSYGQNSHREQFF.

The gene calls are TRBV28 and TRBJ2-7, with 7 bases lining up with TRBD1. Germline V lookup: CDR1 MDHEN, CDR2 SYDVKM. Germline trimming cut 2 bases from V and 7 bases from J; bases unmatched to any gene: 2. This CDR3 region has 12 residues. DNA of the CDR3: TGTGCCAGCAGTTTAGCAGGGGGAGAGCAGTACTTC. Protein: CASSLAGGEQYF.

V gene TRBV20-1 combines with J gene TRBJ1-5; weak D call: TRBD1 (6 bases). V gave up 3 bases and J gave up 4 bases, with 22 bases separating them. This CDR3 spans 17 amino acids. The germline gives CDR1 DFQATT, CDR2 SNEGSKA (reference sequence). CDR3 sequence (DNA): TGCAGTGCTAGTGACGGACGTCAGGGGTCACTTAATCAGCCCCAGCATTTT. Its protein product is CSASDGRQGSLNQPQHF.

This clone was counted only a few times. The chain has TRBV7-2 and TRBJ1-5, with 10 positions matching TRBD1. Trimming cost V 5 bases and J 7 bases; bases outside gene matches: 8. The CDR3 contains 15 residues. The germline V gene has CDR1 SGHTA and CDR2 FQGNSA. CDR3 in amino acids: CASSGGGTGAQPQHF. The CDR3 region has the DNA TGTGCCAGCAGCGGAGGCGGGACAGGGGCCCAGCCCCAGCATTTT.

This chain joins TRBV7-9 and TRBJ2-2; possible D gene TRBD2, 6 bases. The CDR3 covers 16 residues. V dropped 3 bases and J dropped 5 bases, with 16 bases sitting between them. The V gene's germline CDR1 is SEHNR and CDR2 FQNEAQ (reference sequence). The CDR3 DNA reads TGTGCCAGCAGCTTTGGGTCGGGGGTCGGAACCGGGGAGCTGTTTTTT. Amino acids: CASSFGSGVGTGELFF.

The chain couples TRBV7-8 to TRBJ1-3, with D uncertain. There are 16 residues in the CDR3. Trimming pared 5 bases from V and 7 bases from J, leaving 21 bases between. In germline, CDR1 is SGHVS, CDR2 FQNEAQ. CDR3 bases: TGTGCCAGCAGCCCCTCCTTGCGGGAGGGTAGGAACACCATATATTTT. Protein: CASSPSLREGRNTIYF. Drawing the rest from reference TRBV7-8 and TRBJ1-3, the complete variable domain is GAGVSQSPRYKVAKRGQDVALRCDPISGHVSLFWYQQALGQGPEFLTYFQNEAQLDKSGLPSDRFFAERPEGSVSTLKIQRTQQEDSAVYLCASSPSLREGRNTIYFGEGSWLTVV.

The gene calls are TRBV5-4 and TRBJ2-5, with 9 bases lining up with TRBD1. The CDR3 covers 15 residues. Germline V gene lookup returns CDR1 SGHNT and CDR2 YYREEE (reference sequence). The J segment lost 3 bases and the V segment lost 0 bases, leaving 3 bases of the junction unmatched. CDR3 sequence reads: CASSLVGTGKETQYF. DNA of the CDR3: TGTGCCAGCAGCTTGGTGGGGACAGGGAAAGAGACCCAGTACTTC.

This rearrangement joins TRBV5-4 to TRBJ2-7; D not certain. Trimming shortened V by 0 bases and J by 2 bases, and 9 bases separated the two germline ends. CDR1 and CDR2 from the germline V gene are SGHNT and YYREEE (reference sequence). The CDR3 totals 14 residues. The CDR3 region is CASSLAGLTYEQYF. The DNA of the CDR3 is TGTGCCAGCAGCTTGGCGGGTTTAACCTACGAGCAGTACTTC.

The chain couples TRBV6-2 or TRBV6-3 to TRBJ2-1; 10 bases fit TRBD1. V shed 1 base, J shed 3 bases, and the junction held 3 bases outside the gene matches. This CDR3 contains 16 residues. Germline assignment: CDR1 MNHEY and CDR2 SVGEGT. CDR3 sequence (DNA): TGTGCCAGCAGTTACTTCGGGACAGGGGTCTACAATGAGCAGTTCTTC. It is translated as CASSYFGTGVYNEQFF.

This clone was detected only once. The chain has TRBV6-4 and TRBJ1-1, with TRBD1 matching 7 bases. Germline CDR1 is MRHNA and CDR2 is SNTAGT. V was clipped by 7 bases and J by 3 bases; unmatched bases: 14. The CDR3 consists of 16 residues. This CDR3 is CASTQIGGTGDTEAFF. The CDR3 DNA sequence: TGTGCCAGCACCCAAATCGGGGGAACAGGGGACACTGAAGCTTTCTTT.

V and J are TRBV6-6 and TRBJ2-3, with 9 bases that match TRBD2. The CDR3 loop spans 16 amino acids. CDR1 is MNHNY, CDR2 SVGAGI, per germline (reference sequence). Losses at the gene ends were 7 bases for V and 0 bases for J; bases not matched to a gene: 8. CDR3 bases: TGTGCCAGCATTACCGATAGCGGGGGAAGCACAGATACGCAGTATTTT. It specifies CASITDSGGSTDTQYF.

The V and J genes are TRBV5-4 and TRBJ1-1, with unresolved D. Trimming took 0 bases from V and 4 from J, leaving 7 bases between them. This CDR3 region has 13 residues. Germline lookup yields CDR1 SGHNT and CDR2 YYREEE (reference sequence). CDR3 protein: CASSLDSRTEAFF. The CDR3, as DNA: TGTGCCAGCAGCTTGGACAGTCGCACTGAAGCTTTCTTT. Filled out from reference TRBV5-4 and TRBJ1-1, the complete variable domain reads ETGVTQSPTHLIKTRGQQVTLRCSSQSGHNTVSWYQQALGQGPQFIFQYYREEENGRGNFPPRFSGLQFPNYSSELNVNALELDDSALYLCASSLDSRTEAFFGQGTRLTVV.

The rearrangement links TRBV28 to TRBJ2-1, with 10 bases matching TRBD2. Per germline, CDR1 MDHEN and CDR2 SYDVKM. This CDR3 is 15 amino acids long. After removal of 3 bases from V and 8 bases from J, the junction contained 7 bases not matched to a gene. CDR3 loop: CASSLAASGGDEQFF. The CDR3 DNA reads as TGTGCCAGCAGTTTGGCGGCTAGCGGGGGTGATGAGCAGTTCTTC.

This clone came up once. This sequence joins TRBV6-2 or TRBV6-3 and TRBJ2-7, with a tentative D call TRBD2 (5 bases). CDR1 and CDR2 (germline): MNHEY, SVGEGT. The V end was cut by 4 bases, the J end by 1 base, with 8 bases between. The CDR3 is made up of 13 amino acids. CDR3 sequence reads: CASSFSVSYEQYF. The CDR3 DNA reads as TGTGCCAGCAGTTTTAGCGTATCCTACGAGCAGTACTTC.

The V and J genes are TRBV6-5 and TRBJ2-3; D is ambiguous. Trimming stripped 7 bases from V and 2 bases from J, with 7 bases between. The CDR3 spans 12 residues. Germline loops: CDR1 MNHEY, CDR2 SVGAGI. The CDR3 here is CASTSDTDTQYF. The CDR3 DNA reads TGTGCCAGCACCTCAGACACAGATACGCAGTATTTT.

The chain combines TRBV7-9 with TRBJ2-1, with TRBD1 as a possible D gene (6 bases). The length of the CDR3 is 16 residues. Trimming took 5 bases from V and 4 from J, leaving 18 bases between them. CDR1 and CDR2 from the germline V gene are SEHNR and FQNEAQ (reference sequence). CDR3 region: CASSGLRDIAYNEQFF. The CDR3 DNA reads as TGTGCCAGCAGCGGGCTTCGGGACATAGCATACAATGAGCAGTTCTTC.

For the CDR3, the DNA is TGTGCCAGCAGCCTTGGGACTTTAGGTCAGCCCCAGCATTTT. This codes for CASSLGTLGQPQHF. The chain recombines TRBV7-2 with TRBJ1-5; TRBD1 is a possible D gene (5 bases). Germline assignment: CDR1 SGHTA and CDR2 FQGNSA. Trimming took 5 bases from V and 6 from J, leaving 14 bases between them. The CDR3 is 14 amino acids.

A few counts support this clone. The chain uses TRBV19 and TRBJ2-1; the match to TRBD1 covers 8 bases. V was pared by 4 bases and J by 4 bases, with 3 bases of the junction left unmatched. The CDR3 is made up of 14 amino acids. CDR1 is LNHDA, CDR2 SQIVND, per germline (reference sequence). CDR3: CASSTGTGYNEQFF. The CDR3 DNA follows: TGTGCCAGTAGTACCGGGACAGGTTACAATGAGCAGTTCTTC.